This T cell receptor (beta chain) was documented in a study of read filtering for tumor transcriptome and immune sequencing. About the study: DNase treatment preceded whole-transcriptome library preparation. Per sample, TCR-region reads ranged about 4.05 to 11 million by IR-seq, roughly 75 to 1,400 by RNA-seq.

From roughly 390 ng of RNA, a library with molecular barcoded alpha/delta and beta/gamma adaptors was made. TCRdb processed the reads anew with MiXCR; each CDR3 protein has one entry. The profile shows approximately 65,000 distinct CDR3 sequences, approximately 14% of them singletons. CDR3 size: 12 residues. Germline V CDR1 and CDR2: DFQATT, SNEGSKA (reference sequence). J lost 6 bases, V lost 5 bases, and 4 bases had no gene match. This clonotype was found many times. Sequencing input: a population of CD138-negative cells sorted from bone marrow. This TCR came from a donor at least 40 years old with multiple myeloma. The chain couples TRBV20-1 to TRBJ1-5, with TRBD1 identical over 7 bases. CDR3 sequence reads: CSARTGVQPQHF. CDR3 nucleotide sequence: TGCAGTGCTCGAACAGGGGTTCAGCCCCAGCATTTT.